This TCR beta chain was found in a study of shared clonotypes between healthy human individuals (TCRdb year 2020). Some background on the complete study: The cohort comprised a couple of women and a few men aged 18 to 49 years. Per donor, leukapheresis produced somewhere between about 0.94 and 9.5 billion PBMCs. Per donor, three plates each were used for CD4 naive and CD4 memory, two for CD8 naive, and one for CD8 memory. To estimate repertoire size and how much clonotypes are shared between individuals, the study performed deep sequencing of blood TCR repertoires from roughly five healthy adults. Libraries were prepared and TCR repertoires were sequenced by different laboratories using diverse techniques, in order to increase sequencing depth and limit assay-specific biases. General findings and caveats noted by the study authors: Compared with non-shared clonotypes, clonotypes shared by all four sorted-subset donors had higher generation probabilities. When several donors were compared, the shared fraction of clonotypes was 5% to 6.5% for naive CD4, approximately 3.5% for naive CD8, 2% to 2.5% for memory CD4, and 0.4% for memory CD8. The small number of donors limited the genetic and exposure-history diversity represented. Even with the large sequencing depth, rarefaction of the sorted-subset datasets indicated that sequencing was incomplete. Sampling was restricted to blood, and TCR repertoires in tissue are likely to differ from TCR repertoires in blood. Larger estimated clonotype richness was generally found for naive subsets than for memory subsets. Based on pairwise subsampling, the degree of clonotype sharing among donors was expected to be affected by sequencing depth.

Including the terminal cysteine and phenylalanine, the CDR3 comprises 12 residues. This entry keeps only the CDR3 DNA: 36 bases, framed from base 1. According to the germline V gene, CDR1 reads LGHNA and CDR2 reads YSLEER. Deletion took 0 bases off V and 10 bases off J, with a span of 9 bases between the germline ends. As regards this clone: Its recognized antigen is unknown. Base quality data are lacking; no much larger clone is found one base away.

Using the deep immunoSEQ assay, TCR CDR3 regions were amplified from genomic DNA by multiplex PCR. Extracted genomic DNA from each cell subset was spread evenly across all wells of several immunoSEQ 96-well plates, with each plate serving as a replicate. For sorted subsets, about 200 ng genomic DNA, equal to about 30,000 T cell genomes, was loaded into each replicate PCR. Purified libraries were measured with a Qubit 3.0 fluorometer, size-checked on a Bioanalyzer 2100, and measured again with the KAPA Library Quantification kit. Each immunoSEQ 96-well plate was sequenced on its own single-read 150-cycle Illumina NextSeq 550 flow cell. Per the authors' processing: Because the immunoSEQ output held only junctional sequences and lacked quality scores, the filtering could not match the filtering applied to full-length reads. Sequences were annotated with PyIR, a Python wrapper for IgBLAST v1.9, and V/J genes and CDR3 were assigned using IMGT germline references. Reads with weak V/J assignments (E-value above 1e-6), missing CDR3, stop codons, out-of-frame junctions, or ambiguous translated residues were removed. A V3J clonotype was defined by an identical inferred V gene, J gene, and CDR3 amino acid sequence. Percentage overlap between repertoires was calculated by dividing the number of shared unique clonotypes by the size of the smaller repertoire. RTK rarefaction, the Chao1 estimator, and Recon v2.1 estimates of unobserved clonotypes were used to assess repertoire richness. OLGA was used to compute generation probabilities for all TCRbeta clonotypes that the gDNA method yielded from a few donors. Drawn from immuneACCESS, this table holds only the in-frame rearrangements with V and J called that TCRdb kept. Clones are partly lost; checked studies trace under half to an unresolved V gene and leave the rest unexplained. V and J calls and clone size are those listed in that table; D and trimming were worked out from the DNA. The sample has 2,500,000 or so clones on record, more than 80% of them singletons. Jointly, the top ten make up around 0.14% of the sample.

Healthy HIV-negative adults with no recently reported acute infections or vaccinations were included as donors. Every donor was a Caucasian adult living in Nashville, Tennessee, USA. CD4+ T cells were enriched by magnetic negative selection, after which naive cells were positively selected on CD45RA and the negative fraction was taken as the memory subset. Blood was obtained by leukapheresis, after which PBMCs were separated by Ficoll-Histopaque density gradient centrifugation and cryopreserved in liquid nitrogen vapor phase. Analytical flow cytometry was used to check the purity and quantity of each magnetically sorted T cell population. Each sorted fraction had its genomic DNA isolated and then quantified by UV absorbance on a Nanodrop 2000c.

The TCR was taken from a man between 18 and 29 years old in good health. The sequence links TRBV4-3 to TRBJ1-1; a weak D assignment points to TRBD1 (5 bases agree). Sequencing was performed on naive CD4+ T cells sorted from blood. The cell subset or site tag for this specimen amounts to: CD45RA+ positively selected. The CDR3 protein sequence reads: CASSQEPGGAFF. The DNA sequence is as follows: TGCGCCAGCAGCCAAGAGCCGGGGGGAGCTTTCTTT.